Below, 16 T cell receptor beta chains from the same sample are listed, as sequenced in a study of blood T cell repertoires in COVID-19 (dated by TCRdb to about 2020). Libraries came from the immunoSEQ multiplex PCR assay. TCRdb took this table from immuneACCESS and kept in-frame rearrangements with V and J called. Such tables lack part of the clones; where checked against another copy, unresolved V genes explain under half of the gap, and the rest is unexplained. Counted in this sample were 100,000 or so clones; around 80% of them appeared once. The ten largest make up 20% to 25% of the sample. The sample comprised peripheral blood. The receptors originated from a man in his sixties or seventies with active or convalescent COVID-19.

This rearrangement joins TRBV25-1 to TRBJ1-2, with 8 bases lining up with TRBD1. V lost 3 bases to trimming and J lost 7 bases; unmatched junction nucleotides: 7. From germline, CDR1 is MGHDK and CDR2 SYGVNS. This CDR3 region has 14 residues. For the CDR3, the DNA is TGTGCCAGCAGTGAGTCGGCAGGGGGCCTTGGCTACACCTTC. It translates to CASSESAGGLGYTF.

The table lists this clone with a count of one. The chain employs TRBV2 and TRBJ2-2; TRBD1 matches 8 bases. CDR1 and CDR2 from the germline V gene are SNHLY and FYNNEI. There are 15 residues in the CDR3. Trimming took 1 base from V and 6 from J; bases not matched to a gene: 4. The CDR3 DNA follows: TGTGCCAGCAGTGAAGGCAGGGGGCATTCCGGGGAGCTGTTTTTT. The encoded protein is CASSEGRGHSGELFF.

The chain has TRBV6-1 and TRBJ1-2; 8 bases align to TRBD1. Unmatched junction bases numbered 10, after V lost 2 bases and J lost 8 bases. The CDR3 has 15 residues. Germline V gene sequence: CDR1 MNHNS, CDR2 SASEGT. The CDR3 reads CASSEPGTGGRGYTF. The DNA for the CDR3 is TGTGCCAGCAGTGAACCCGGGACAGGCGGGAGAGGCTACACCTTC.

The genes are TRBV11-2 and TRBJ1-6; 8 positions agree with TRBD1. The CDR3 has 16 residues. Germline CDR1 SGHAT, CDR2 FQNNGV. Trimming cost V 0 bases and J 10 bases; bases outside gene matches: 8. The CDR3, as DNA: TGTGCCAGCAGCTTAGACAGGGGGCAGAGGAACTCACCCCTCCACTTT. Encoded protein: CASSLDRGQRNSPLHF.

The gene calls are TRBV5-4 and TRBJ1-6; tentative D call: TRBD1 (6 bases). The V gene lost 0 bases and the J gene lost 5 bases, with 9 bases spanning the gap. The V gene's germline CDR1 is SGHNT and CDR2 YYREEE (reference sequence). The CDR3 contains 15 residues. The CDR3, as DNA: TGTGCCAGCAGCTTGGGACAGGTCAATAATTCACCCCTCCACTTT. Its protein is CASSLGQVNNSPLHF.

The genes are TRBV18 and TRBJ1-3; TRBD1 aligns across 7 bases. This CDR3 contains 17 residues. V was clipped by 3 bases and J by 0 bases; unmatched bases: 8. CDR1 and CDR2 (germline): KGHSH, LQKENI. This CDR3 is CASSPGQDVSSGNTIYF. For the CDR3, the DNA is TGTGCCAGCTCACCCGGACAGGACGTTAGCTCTGGAAACACCATATATTTT.

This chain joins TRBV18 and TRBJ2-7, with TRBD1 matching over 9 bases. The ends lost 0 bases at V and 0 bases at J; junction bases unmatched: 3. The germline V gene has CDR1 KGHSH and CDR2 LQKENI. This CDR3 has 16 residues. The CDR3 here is CASSPPGQGISYEQYF. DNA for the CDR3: TGTGCCAGCTCACCACCAGGACAGGGGATCTCCTACGAGCAGTACTTC.

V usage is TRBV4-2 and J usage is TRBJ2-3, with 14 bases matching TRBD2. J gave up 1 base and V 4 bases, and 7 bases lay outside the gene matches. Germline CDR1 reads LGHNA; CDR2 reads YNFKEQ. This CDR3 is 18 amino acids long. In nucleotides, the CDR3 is TGTGCCAGCAGCCCCGGGACTAGCGGGAGTAGGGGCACAGATACGCAGTATTTT. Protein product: CASSPGTSGSRGTDTQYF.

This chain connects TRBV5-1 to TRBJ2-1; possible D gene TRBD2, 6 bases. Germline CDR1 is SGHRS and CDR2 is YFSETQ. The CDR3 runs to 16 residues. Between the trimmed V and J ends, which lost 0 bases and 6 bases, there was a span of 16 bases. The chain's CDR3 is CASSLGPRAGGNEQFF. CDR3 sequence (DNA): TGCGCCAGCAGCTTGGGGCCGAGGGCCGGGGGCAATGAGCAGTTCTTC.

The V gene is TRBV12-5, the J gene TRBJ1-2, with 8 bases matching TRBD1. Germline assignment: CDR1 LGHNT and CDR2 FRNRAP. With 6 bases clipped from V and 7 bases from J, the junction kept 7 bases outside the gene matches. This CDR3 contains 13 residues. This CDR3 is CASGPGGVFGYTF. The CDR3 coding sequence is TGTGCTAGTGGCCCAGGGGGCGTTTTTGGCTACACCTTC.

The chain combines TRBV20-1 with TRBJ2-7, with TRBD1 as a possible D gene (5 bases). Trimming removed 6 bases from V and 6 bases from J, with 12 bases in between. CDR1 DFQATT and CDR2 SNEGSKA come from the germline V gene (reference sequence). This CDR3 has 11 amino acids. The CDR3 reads CSALQASEQYF. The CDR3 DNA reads TGCAGTGCCCTACAGGCTTCCGAGCAGTACTTC.

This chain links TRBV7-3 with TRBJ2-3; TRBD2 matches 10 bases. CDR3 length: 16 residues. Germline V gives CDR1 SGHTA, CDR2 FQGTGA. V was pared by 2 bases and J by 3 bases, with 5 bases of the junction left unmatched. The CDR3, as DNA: TGTGCCAGCAGCTTAGGGCTAGCGGGAGAGACAGATACGCAGTATTTT. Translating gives CASSLGLAGETDTQYF. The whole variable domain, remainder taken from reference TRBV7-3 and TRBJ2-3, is GAGVSQTPSNKVTEKGKYVELRCDPISGHTALYWYRQSLGQGPEFLIYFQGTGAADDSGLPNDRFFAVRPEGSVSTLKIQRTERGDSAVYLCASSLGLAGETDTQYFGPGTRLTVL.

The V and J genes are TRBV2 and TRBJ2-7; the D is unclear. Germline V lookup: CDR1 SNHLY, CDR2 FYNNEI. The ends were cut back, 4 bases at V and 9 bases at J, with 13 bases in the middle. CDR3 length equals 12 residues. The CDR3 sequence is CASSGSGVLQYF. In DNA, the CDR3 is TGTGCCAGCAGTGGTTCCGGAGTTCTGCAGTACTTC.

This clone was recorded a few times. CDR3 region: CAWSVGQGSNQPQHF. The CDR3 coding sequence is TGTGCCTGGAGTGTGGGACAGGGTAGCAATCAGCCCCAGCATTTT. This chain uses TRBV30 with TRBJ1-5; 9 bases fit TRBD1. V lost 0 bases, J lost 0 bases, and 0 bases stayed unmatched. The CDR3 has 15 residues. Per germline, CDR1 GTSNPN and CDR2 SVGIG (reference sequence).

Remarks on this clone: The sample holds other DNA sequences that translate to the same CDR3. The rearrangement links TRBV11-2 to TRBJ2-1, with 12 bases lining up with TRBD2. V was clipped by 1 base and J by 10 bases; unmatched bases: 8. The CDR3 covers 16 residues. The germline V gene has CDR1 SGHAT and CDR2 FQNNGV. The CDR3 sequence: CASSLVGLAGGPEQFF. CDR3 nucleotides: TGTGCCAGCAGCTTAGTTGGGCTAGCGGGAGGGCCCGAGCAGTTCTTC.

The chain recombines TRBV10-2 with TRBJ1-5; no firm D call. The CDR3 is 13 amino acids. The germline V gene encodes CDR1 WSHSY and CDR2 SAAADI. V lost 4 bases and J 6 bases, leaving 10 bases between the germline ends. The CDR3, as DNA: TGCGCCAGCAGTGGCGGGGTAGGTCAGCCCCAGCATTTT. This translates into CASSGGVGQPQHF.